Shown below are 21 T cell receptor beta chains from a single sample sequenced in a study of blood T cell repertoires in COVID-19 (TCRdb year 2020). Preparation of the library involved the immunoSEQ multiplex PCR assay. Sourced from immuneACCESS, this table was stored by TCRdb with only in-frame sequences that have V and J called. A share of the clones is absent; for the studies checked, an unresolved V gene accounts for under half, and the remainder has no known explanation. Recorded for this sample are tens of thousands of clones; about 82% of them occurred a single time. The ten most abundant clones make up approximately 14% of the sample. The sequencing input was peripheral blood. These receptor sequences come from a human donor in a cohort sampled during active COVID-19.

This clone was seen a single time. This chain uses TRBV7-9 with TRBJ2-7, with a weak D call TRBD2 (5 bases). Between the trimmed V and J ends, which lost 5 bases and 4 bases, there was a span of 12 bases. The V gene's germline CDR1 is SEHNR and CDR2 FQNEAQ (reference sequence). The CDR3 covers 13 residues. CDR3 sequence reads: CASSPSGSYEQYF. The CDR3 nucleotides are TGTGCCAGCAGCCCCTCGGGGAGTTACGAGCAGTACTTC.

The V and J genes are TRBV6-6 and TRBJ1-4; D not certain. There are 13 residues in the CDR3. The V end was cut by 6 bases, the J end by 2 bases, with 7 bases between. Per germline, CDR1 MNHNY and CDR2 SVGAGI (reference sequence). Here the CDR3 reads CASSEQTNEKLFF. Written as DNA, the CDR3 is TGTGCCAGCAGCGAACAGACTAATGAAAAACTGTTTTTT.

CDR3 DNA: TGTGCCAGCAGCGTAGACCCTATGAACACTGAAGCTTTCTTT. Translation gives CASSVDPMNTEAFF. The rearrangement links TRBV9 to TRBJ1-1; no clear D. Trimming cost V 0 bases and J 0 bases, with 6 bases left between them. This CDR3 region has 14 residues. CDR1 SGDLS and CDR2 YYNGEE come from the germline V gene.

This chain links TRBV2 with TRBJ1-1, with a weak D call TRBD1 (5 bases). This CDR3 contains 13 residues. V was shortened by 4 bases and J by 3 bases, with 9 bases between the two germline ends. The germline V gene has CDR1 SNHLY and CDR2 FYNNEI. As DNA, the CDR3 is TGTGCCAGCAGTGGTCGGGGGTACACTGAAGCTTTCTTT. As protein: CASSGRGYTEAFF.

V usage is TRBV6-6 and J usage is TRBJ2-7; perhaps TRBD1 as D (6 bases). V shed 6 bases and J shed 0 bases, with 6 bases lying between them. Germline-derived CDR1 and CDR2 are MNHNY and SVGAGI (reference sequence). The CDR3 is made up of 12 amino acids. The CDR3 loop is CASRGASYEQYF. The CDR3 DNA sequence: TGTGCCAGCAGGGGGGCCTCCTACGAGCAGTACTTC.

V usage is TRBV29-1 and J usage is TRBJ1-2; possibly TRBD1 for D (5 bases). The CDR3 loop spans 13 amino acids. Looked up from germline, CDR1 is SQVTM and CDR2 is ANQGSEA. Trimming stripped 4 bases from V and 3 bases from J, with 12 bases between. CDR3 coding DNA: TGCAGCGTTGCAACTGGGGGGGACTATGGCTACACCTTC. Its translation: CSVATGGDYGYTF.

V and J are TRBV19 and TRBJ1-5, with D hard to call. From germline, CDR1 is LNHDA and CDR2 SQIVND (reference sequence). The CDR3 spans 13 residues. V lost 5 bases and J 0 bases, leaving 5 bases between the germline ends. The CDR3 DNA reads TGTGCCAGTAGTCTCTCTAGCAATCAGCCCCAGCATTTT. It specifies CASSLSSNQPQHF. The whole variable domain, filled in from reference TRBV19 and TRBJ1-5, reads DGGITQSPKYLFRKEGQNVTLSCEQNLNHDAMYWYRQDPGQGLRLIYYSQIVNDFQKGDIAEGYSVSREKKESFPLTVTSAQKNPTAFYLCASSLSSNQPQHFGDGTRLSIL.

The rearrangement uses TRBV12-3 or TRBV12-4 and TRBJ2-2; D is perhaps TRBD2 (6 bases). This CDR3 has 13 amino acids. Trimming removed 7 bases at V and 3 bases at J, with 9 bases between. The CDR3 DNA reads TGTGCCAGCATCCCGGGAGACACCGGGGAGCTGTTTTTT. It codes for CASIPGDTGELFF.

This chain joins TRBV13 and TRBJ2-5, with 10 bases fitting TRBD2. In germline, CDR1 is PRHDT, CDR2 FYEKMQ (reference sequence). With V trimmed by 0 bases and J by 2 bases, 3 bases remained unmatched. The CDR3 is 16 amino acids. CDR3 in amino acids: CASSLGASGRQETQYF. The DNA for the CDR3 is TGTGCCAGCAGCTTAGGGGCTAGCGGGAGACAAGAGACCCAGTACTTC.

The chain has TRBV6-5 and TRBJ1-4; 11 bases agree with TRBD1. The CDR3 loop spans 15 amino acids. The ends lost 7 bases at V and 6 bases at J; junction bases unmatched: 7. Germline V gives CDR1 MNHEY, CDR2 SVGAGI. CDR3 loop: CASNSGQGADEKLFF. CDR3 nucleotides: TGTGCCAGCAATTCTGGACAGGGGGCGGATGAAAAACTGTTTTTT.

V and J are TRBV7-9 and TRBJ2-3, with 7 bases aligning to TRBD1. Germline CDR1 SEHNR, CDR2 FQNEAQ (reference sequence). J gave up 3 bases and V 0 bases, and 6 bases lay outside the gene matches. CDR3 length: 16 residues. In nucleotides, the CDR3 is TGTGCCAGCAGCTTAGCGGGGTCAGGGGGAACAGATACGCAGTATTTT. Its protein is CASSLAGSGGTDTQYF.

The rearrangement joins TRBV6-1 to TRBJ1-1; tentatively, D is TRBD1 (5 bases). Germline values: CDR1 MNHNS, CDR2 SASEGT. Trimming pared 0 bases from V and 0 bases from J, leaving 20 bases between. The CDR3 totals 19 residues. The CDR3 DNA sequence: TGTGCCAGCAGTGAAGCGGGGGGGACCAACTACGTTATGAACACTGAAGCTTTCTTT. The encoded protein is CASSEAGGTNYVMNTEAFF.

V usage is TRBV11-2 and J usage is TRBJ1-4; 9 nucleotides align to TRBD1. The J segment lost 8 bases and the V segment lost 3 bases, leaving 1 base of the junction unmatched. CDR3 length: 13 amino acids. Germline CDR1 is SGHAT and CDR2 is FQNNGV. This chain's CDR3 is CASSFGQGEKLFF. As DNA, the CDR3 is TGTGCCAGCAGCTTCGGACAGGGGGAAAAACTGTTTTTT.

The chain couples TRBV19 to TRBJ1-5; 11 bases fit TRBD1. Germline CDR1 and CDR2: LNHDA and SQIVND (reference sequence). Trimming removed 4 bases from V and 7 bases from J; junction bases left unmatched: 6. The CDR3 runs to 15 residues. This CDR3 reads CASSKGQGAQQPQHF. As DNA, the CDR3 is TGTGCCAGTAGTAAAGGACAGGGGGCACAGCAGCCCCAGCATTTT.

This clone has a single count. The rearrangement joins TRBV28 to TRBJ1-3, with D unresolved. V shed 4 bases and J shed 4 bases, with 5 bases lying between them. CDR3 length equals 12 residues. In germline, CDR1 is MDHEN, CDR2 SYDVKM. Here the CDR3 reads CASSSVGNTIYF. The CDR3 DNA is TGTGCCAGCAGTTCCGTAGGAAACACCATATATTTT.

J is TRBJ2-3 and V is TRBV29-1, with a weak D call TRBD2 (6 bases). V dropped 7 bases and J dropped 4 bases, with 18 bases sitting between them. The CDR3 contains 14 residues. Germline CDR1 SQVTM, CDR2 ANQGSEA. CDR3 amino acids: CSANRDFSPDTQYF. In DNA form, the CDR3 reads TGCAGCGCGAACCGGGACTTCTCCCCAGATACGCAGTATTTT.

This sequence joins TRBV11-1 and TRBJ1-1; 10 bases are shared with TRBD1. This CDR3 contains 15 residues. CDR1 SGHAT and CDR2 FQDESV come from the germline V gene (reference sequence). Losses at the gene ends were 4 bases for V and 5 bases for J; bases not matched to a gene: 7. The CDR3 reads CASSWDRGSITEAFF. For the CDR3, the DNA is TGTGCCAGCAGCTGGGACAGGGGCTCGATAACTGAAGCTTTCTTT.

The gene calls are TRBV12-5 and TRBJ2-1; 15 bases are shared with TRBD2. The germline V gene encodes CDR1 LGHNT and CDR2 FRNRAP. This CDR3 comprises 17 residues. J lost 9 bases, V lost 1 base, and 7 bases had no gene match. For the CDR3, the DNA is TGTGCTAGTGGTTTGGAGCGGACTAGCGGGGGGGCAACTGAGCAGTTCTTC. It specifies CASGLERTSGGATEQFF.

This rearrangement joins TRBV4-1 to TRBJ1-2; unclear D gene. The length of the CDR3 is 13 residues. V was clipped by 1 base and J by 0 bases, with 3 bases between them. Germline-derived CDR1 and CDR2 are MGHRA and YSYEKL. CDR3 sequence: CASSQVSNYGYTF. In DNA, the CDR3 is TGCGCCAGCAGCCAAGTCTCTAACTATGGCTACACCTTC.

About this clone itself: The sample has other DNA sequences that encode this CDR3 too. The chain carries TRBV19 and TRBJ1-5; perhaps TRBD1 as D (6 bases). Germline CDR1 LNHDA, CDR2 SQIVND (reference sequence). V was pared by 6 bases and J by 9 bases, with 18 bases between. The CDR3 is 14 amino acids. Written as DNA, the CDR3 is TGTGCCAGTAGGTTCCGGGGACAAGGGCGGCCCCAGCATTTT. Translation gives CASRFRGQGRPQHF.

The rearrangement joins TRBV19 to TRBJ1-3, with 9 bases lining up with TRBD1. Germline lookup yields CDR1 LNHDA and CDR2 SQIVND (reference sequence). The ends lost 4 bases at V and 3 bases at J; junction bases unmatched: 4. There are 15 residues in the CDR3. The chain's CDR3 is CASSTRTGDGNTIYF. The CDR3 DNA reads TGTGCCAGTAGTACCCGGACAGGGGATGGAAACACCATATATTTT. Full variable domain (remainder filled in from reference TRBV19 and TRBJ1-3): DGGITQSPKYLFRKEGQNVTLSCEQNLNHDAMYWYRQDPGQGLRLIYYSQIVNDFQKGDIAEGYSVSREKKESFPLTVTSAQKNPTAFYLCASSTRTGDGNTIYFGEGSWLTVV.